Shown below are 2 T cell receptor beta chains from a single sample sequenced in a study of vaccination and CD4 T cells after COVID-19. Their target antigens are unknown. Treatment here: approximately 10-day PBMC culture with coronavirus spike peptide pools or control peptides (ViraFEST assay). Sequence data for DNA of cultured CD4+ T cells were generated by the Oncomine TCR Beta short-read assay. A single record per CDR3 protein comes from TCRdb applying MiXCR to the PCR reads. Among thousands of distinct CDR3 sequences, around four fifths were seen once, and the ten largest hold under 20%. The source material was CD4+ T cells from blood, cultured in vitro. The receptor set was obtained from a human donor who had recovered from COVID-19.

The gene calls are TRBV7-3 and TRBJ1-6; a possible D gene is TRBD1 (5 bases). Germline V gene sequence: CDR1 SGHTA, CDR2 FQGTGA. V was pared by 5 bases and J by 9 bases, with 17 bases between. There are 15 residues in the CDR3. As DNA, the CDR3 is TGTGCCAGCAGCGCAGTCGCTCAGGGATCTTCACCCCTCCACTTT. It translates to CASSAVAQGSSPLHF.

V is TRBV6-2 or TRBV6-3 and J is TRBJ1-6, with D perhaps matching TRBD1 (6 bases). Trimming pared 4 bases from V and 10 bases from J, leaving 8 bases between. CDR3 length: 12 residues. Germline values: CDR1 MNHEY, CDR2 SVGEGT. CDR3 protein: CASSSRGSPLHF. For the CDR3, the DNA is TGTGCCAGCAGTTCCAGGGGATCACCCCTCCACTTT.